The entry below gives a single T cell receptor (beta chain) sequence along with its context. Assay used: immunoSEQ multiplex PCR; TCRdb lists only in-frame clones, some missing. Altogether around 130,000 clones are present, approximately 87% being singletons, with the ten largest covering about 12%. This entry is derived from a study of control samples from healthy donors and cancer patients. CDR1 and CDR2 (germline): LGHDT, YNNKEL (reference sequence). V dropped 3 bases and J dropped 3 bases, with 0 bases sitting between them. This CDR3 region has 11 residues. This chain connects TRBV3-1 (or the pseudogene TRBV3-2) to TRBJ2-1; no definite D call. This clonotype was obtained from a man younger than 40 in good health. Sequencing was carried out using blood. The CDR3 reads CASSHYNEQFF. CDR3 coding DNA: TGTGCCAGCAGCCACTACAATGAGCAGTTCTTC.